These T cell receptor beta chains were read from a single sample in a study of T cell responses to AZD1222 COVID-19 vaccine. Sequenced by immunoSEQ multiplex PCR; TCRdb stores in-frame clones only, minus some. The profile shows about 130,000 clones, roughly 93% of them singletons. The sequencing used peripheral blood, collected on day 0 of AZD1222 vaccination. The receptor set was obtained from an adult in good health. Both conserved end residues are part of each CDR3. The D gene is left open where the match is weak. The size of a clone is reported for some rows only, either as once, few or many, or as a class for expanded clones.

size | J | V | D | DNA | CDR3
. | TRBJ2-1 | TRBV7-8 | . | TGTGCCAGCAGCATCGGGACTCTTGGGATCGACAATGAGCAGTTCTTC | CASSIGTLGIDNEQFF
. | TRBJ2-7 | TRBV6-2/TRBV6-3 | . | TGTGCCAGCAGTCTACAGCCAGGCCTTCTCGAGCAGTACTTC | CASSLQPGLLEQYF
. | TRBJ1-1 | TRBV18 | . | TGTGCCAGCTCCTCCTTGGGGGGGGCGAGGAACACTGAAGCTTTCTTT | CASSSLGGARNTEAFF
. | TRBJ1-1 | TRBV9 | . | TGTGCCAGCAGCCCGCAACCGGGACAACTGAACACTGAAGCTTTCTTT | CASSPQPGQLNTEAFF
. | TRBJ1-5 | TRBV19 | . | TGTGCCAGTAAATTCCAGGCGGGGCATCAGCCCCAGCATTTT | CASKFQAGHQPQHF
. | TRBJ1-3 | TRBV5-6 | . | TGTGCCAGCAGCTTTGGACAGAACGTCGGAAACACCATATATTTT | CASSFGQNVGNTIYF
. | TRBJ2-7 | TRBV14 | . | TGTGCCAGCAGCCAAGGATTGACGGGGTACCCCCACGAGCAGTACTTC | CASSQGLTGYPHEQYF
once | TRBJ1-6 | TRBV27 | . | TGTGCCAGCAGTTCCGGGGGCACGGCCTCACCCCTCCACTTT | CASSSGGTASPLHF
few | TRBJ2-3 | TRBV19 | . | TGTTCCGGTTCCACAGATACGCAGTATTTT | CSGSTDTQYF
. | TRBJ2-2 | TRBV10-3 | . | TGTGCCATCAGTGGGAGGGAATTCTACTCGAACACCGGGGAGCTGTTTTTT | CAISGREFYSNTGELFF
once | TRBJ2-7 | TRBV15 | . | TGTGCCACCAGCCGCGAGGCTGTGCGCTACGAGCAGTACTTC | CATSREAVRYEQYF
. | TRBJ1-1 | TRBV7-9 | . | TGTGCCAGCAGCTTAGGACAGGCGAACACTGAAGCTTTCTTT | CASSLGQANTEAFF
. | TRBJ2-3 | TRBV18 | . | TGTGCCAGCTCACCGACAGATACGCAGTATTTT | CASSPTDTQYF
. | TRBJ1-6 | TRBV30 | . | TGTGCCTGGAGTGGTAATTCACCCCTCCACTTT | CAWSGNSPLHF
. | TRBJ2-3 | TRBV28 | . | TGTGCCAGCAGTTTACCGGTCCCCAATACGCAGTATTTT | CASSLPVPNTQYF
. | TRBJ2-5 | TRBV5-1 | TRBD2 | TGCGCCAGCAGCTTGGAGCTAGCGGGAGGGCCTGAGACCCAGTACTTC | CASSLELAGGPETQYF
. | TRBJ1-1 | TRBV28 | . | TGTGCCAGCAGTATAGGACGATCGGGCACTGAAGCTTTCTTT | CASSIGRSGTEAFF
. | TRBJ2-7 | TRBV6-5 | . | TGTGCCAGCAGTTACTCCAGGGGCCAGGGCTACGAGCAGTACTTC | CASSYSRGQGYEQYF
. | TRBJ1-1 | TRBV6-5 | . | TGTGCCAGCAGTTACACGGGAGAAGCTTTCTTT | CASSYTGEAFF
. | TRBJ2-1 | TRBV29-1 | TRBD1 | TGCAGCGTTCGGGTGACAGGGGCCCCTGAGCAGTTCTTC | CSVRVTGAPEQFF
. | TRBJ1-2 | TRBV6-1 | TRBD1 | TGTGCCAGCAGTGAGCTACCGGGACAGGGAGGTTATGGCTACACCTTC | CASSELPGQGGYGYTF
. | TRBJ2-3 | TRBV5-4 | TRBD2 | TGTGCCAGCAGCTTGGGCGGGGGGCGTGGAAGAGATACGCAGTATTTT | CASSLGGGRGRDTQYF
. | TRBJ1-2 | TRBV28 | TRBD1 | TGTGCCAGCAGGCAACAGGGGGCTTATGGCTACACCTTC | CASRQQGAYGYTF
. | TRBJ2-1 | TRBV7-2 | . | TGTGCCAGCAGCTCGGAGGACATCTTATACAATGAGCAGTTCTTC | CASSSEDILYNEQFF
. | TRBJ2-3 | TRBV27 | TRBD1 | TGTGCCAGCAGTTCCGGGACAGGGGGCGCGGTAGATACGCAGTATTTT | CASSSGTGGAVDTQYF
. | TRBJ2-6 | TRBV19 | . | TGTGCCAGTAGACTCAATTACAGGGCTGGGGCCAACGTCCTGACTTTC | CASRLNYRAGANVLTF
. | TRBJ2-3 | TRBV4-2 | TRBD2 | TGTGCCAGCAGCCAAGATATGACTAGCGGGAGTGGAATGACAGATACGCAGTATTTT | CASSQDMTSGSGMTDTQYF
. | TRBJ2-5 | TRBV10-1 | . | TGCGCCAGCAGTGAGGGTGGGGCCAAGACCCAGTACTTC | CASSEGGAKTQYF
once | TRBJ1-3 | TRBV10-2 | TRBD1 | TGCGCCAGCACAGGACAGGACGCTGGAAACACCATATATTTT | CASTGQDAGNTIYF
. | TRBJ1-1 | TRBV19 | . | TGTGCCAGTAGCGGGTCCTCCCTCGGGGTGAACACTGAAGCTTTCTTT | CASSGSSLGVNTEAFF
few | TRBJ1-6 | TRBV4-3 | . | TGCGCCAGCAGCCAAGAAAGTTACGCGGGTAATTCACCCCTCCACTTT | CASSQESYAGNSPLHF
. | TRBJ1-5 | TRBV19 | . | TGTGCCAGTAGTATAGTTGGCAGCAATCAGCCCCAGCATTTT | CASSIVGSNQPQHF
. | TRBJ1-3 | TRBV29-1 | TRBD1 | TGCAGCGTAGGGACAGCGAGCTCTGGAAACACCATATATTTT | CSVGTASSGNTIYF
. | TRBJ1-3 | TRBV7-6 | . | TGTGCCAGCACCAAGTACAGGGAATCTGGAAACACCATATATTTT | CASTKYRESGNTIYF
. | TRBJ2-7 | TRBV4-1 | TRBD2 | TGCGCCAGCAGCCAAGCGCTAGCGGGAGGGCCTCGCTCCTACGAGCAGTACTTC | CASSQALAGGPRSYEQYF
. | TRBJ1-2 | TRBV28 | . | TGTGCCAGTCAGGGGCCCAACTATGGCTACACCTTC | CASQGPNYGYTF
. | TRBJ1-4 | TRBV24-1 | . | TGTGCCACCAGTGATGGGCCCCAAGAAAAACTGTTTTTT | CATSDGPQEKLFF
. | TRBJ2-7 | TRBV18 | TRBD1 | TGTGCCAGCTCACCCAGCTGGACAGGGGTTTCCGAGCAGTACTTC | CASSPSWTGVSEQYF
. | TRBJ1-4 | TRBV4-1 | . | TGCGCCAGCAGCCCCCGGGGAGGGAGGAACGTGGAAAAACTGTTTTTT | CASSPRGGRNVEKLFF
. | TRBJ1-2 | TRBV9 | . | TGTGCCAGCAGCGTAGAGGCAGGGAACTATGGCTACACCTTC | CASSVEAGNYGYTF
. | TRBJ1-1 | TRBV7-9 | TRBD1 | TGTGCCAGCAGGAAGACAGGGGAAGACACTGAAGCTTTCTTT | CASRKTGEDTEAFF
. | TRBJ1-2 | TRBV28 | TRBD1 | TGTGCCAGCACCGCCTGGGGACAGGGGGTTTCTGGCTACACCTTC | CASTAWGQGVSGYTF
. | TRBJ1-1 | TRBV28 | . | TGTGCCAGCAGTTTTACTACCGGAGTCTTGAACACTGAAGCTTTCTTT | CASSFTTGVLNTEAFF
. | TRBJ1-1 | TRBV27 | . | TGTGCCAGCAGTTTTCGGGAGAACACTGAAGCTTTCTTT | CASSFRENTEAFF
. | TRBJ2-1 | TRBV5-1 | . | TGCGCCAGCAGCTTGGAGCCAGCGGCCAACAATGAGCAGTTCTTC | CASSLEPAANNEQFF
. | TRBJ1-2 | TRBV7-2 | . | TGTGCCAGCAGTTTTCAGAACTATGGCTACACCTTC | CASSFQNYGYTF
. | TRBJ1-5 | TRBV19 | . | TGTGCCAGTAGTATAAGGTCCGGGGCCGGTCAGCCCCAGCATTTT | CASSIRSGAGQPQHF
once | TRBJ1-2 | TRBV19 | TRBD1 | TGTGCCAGTAGTTTCACAGGGGTCTATGGCTACACCTTC | CASSFTGVYGYTF
. | TRBJ1-2 | TRBV28 | TRBD1 | TGTGCCAGCGAGGGACAGTCGCGGGGTGGCTACACCTTC | CASEGQSRGGYTF
. | TRBJ1-5 | TRBV19 | TRBD1 | TGTGCCAGTAGTATAGGGGGACAGGGGGGCCAGCCCCAGCATTTT | CASSIGGQGGQPQHF
. | TRBJ1-6 | TRBV9 | . | TGTGCCAGCAGCGTAGACCCGAGCTCCTATAATTCACCCCTCCACTTT | CASSVDPSSYNSPLHF
. | TRBJ1-2 | TRBV6-2/TRBV6-3 | . | TGTGCCAGCAGCTTGGGACGGAACTATGGCTACACCTTC | CASSLGRNYGYTF
. | TRBJ1-4 | TRBV28 | TRBD1 | TGTGCCAGCAGCCCCGCAGGGGGCGGTGAAAAACTGTTTTTT | CASSPAGGGEKLFF
. | TRBJ2-1 | TRBV6-6 | . | TGTGCCAGCAAATTAGCGGACTGGGCTACGCATGAGCAGTTCTTC | CASKLADWATHEQFF
. | TRBJ2-7 | TRBV5-6 | . | TGTGCCAGCAGCTTGGGACGGCGCTACGAGCAGTACTTC | CASSLGRRYEQYF
. | TRBJ1-2 | TRBV6-6 | TRBD1 | TGTGCCAGCAGTACCGGGACAGGGTCCGTATCTGGCTACACCTTC | CASSTGTGSVSGYTF
. | TRBJ2-1 | TRBV7-9 | TRBD2 | TGTGCCAGCAGCTTAGCGGGTCTAGCGGGACTTTACAATGAGCAGTTCTTC | CASSLAGLAGLYNEQFF